The 28 T cell receptor beta chains reported below all come from one sample, sequenced in a study of T cell responses to AZD1222 COVID-19 vaccine. Here immunoSEQ multiplex PCR was the method, and the copy in TCRdb shows in-frame clones only, minus some. In the table there are approximately 150,000 clones, more than 90% of which are singletons. This sample comprised peripheral blood, obtained 28 days after the second AZD1222 dose. The receptors come from an adult who received the AZD1222 COVID-19 vaccine.

The genes are TRBV3-1 (or the pseudogene TRBV3-2) and TRBJ1-4; D is possibly TRBD1 (6 bases). This CDR3 is 15 amino acids long. Germline CDR1 is LGHDT and CDR2 is YNNKEL (reference sequence). The V and J ends lost 1 base and 5 bases respectively, with 11 bases between them. The CDR3 is CASSQAAGANEKLFF. The DNA for the CDR3 is TGTGCCAGCAGCCAAGCGGCAGGGGCCAATGAAAAACTGTTTTTT.

The chain combines TRBV30 with TRBJ2-3; 7 bases are shared with TRBD2. Germline trimming cut 5 bases from V and 2 bases from J; bases unmatched to any gene: 7. Germline values: CDR1 GTSNPN, CDR2 SVGIG (reference sequence). CDR3 length: 14 residues. Written as DNA, the CDR3 is TGTGCCTGGGGGGAGGGCGTACACACAGATACGCAGTATTTT. This gives the protein CAWGEGVHTDTQYF.

This chain's CDR3 is CASSIGQPQHF. The CDR3 coding sequence is TGTGCCAGTAGTATAGGTCAGCCCCAGCATTTT. The chain uses TRBV19 and TRBJ1-5; D is undetermined. The CDR3 is made up of 11 amino acids. Germline CDR1 LNHDA, CDR2 SQIVND (reference sequence). V was clipped by 1 base and J by 6 bases, with 1 base between them.

The CDR3 region has the DNA TGCGCCAGCAGCTTGAGGGCAGGATCCACTGAAGCTTTCTTT. Protein: CASSLRAGSTEAFF. The chain combines TRBV5-1 with TRBJ1-1; D gene unclear. Germline V lookup: CDR1 SGHRS, CDR2 YFSETQ. The CDR3 contains 14 residues. V gave up 1 base and J gave up 4 bases, with 11 bases separating them.

The chain has TRBV6-2 or TRBV6-3 and TRBJ1-2, with D perhaps matching TRBD1 (6 bases). The CDR3 spans 12 residues. V gave up 2 bases and J gave up 8 bases, with 9 bases separating them. Germline lookup yields CDR1 MNHEY and CDR2 SVGEGT. DNA for the CDR3: TGTGCCAGCAGTTACCCCGGGGGCGGCTACACCTTC. Translation gives CASSYPGGGYTF.

The rearrangement links TRBV19 to TRBJ1-2; D call uncertain. Per the germline V gene, CDR1 is LNHDA and CDR2 is SQIVND (reference sequence). V was trimmed by 6 bases and J by 4 bases, leaving 12 bases between them. CDR3 length: 13 residues. The CDR3 DNA is TGTGCCAGTAGCCATGGCGGGTTCTATGGCTACACCTTC. Its protein product is CASSHGGFYGYTF.

The chain employs TRBV15 and TRBJ2-6; 9 positions agree with TRBD1. V shed 1 base, J shed 1 base, and the junction held 2 bases outside the gene matches. Germline CDR1 is LNHNV and CDR2 is YYDKDF (reference sequence). The CDR3 totals 17 residues. The CDR3 coding sequence is TGTGCCACCAGCAGAGGGACAGGGGCTTCTGGGGCCAACGTCCTGACTTTC. The encoded protein is CATSRGTGASGANVLTF. The full variable domain, rest sourced from reference TRBV15 and TRBJ2-6, is DAMVIQNPRYQVTQFGKPVTLSCSQTLNHNVMYWYQQKSSQAPKLLFHYYDKDFNNEADTPDNFQSRRPNTSFCFLDIRSPGLGDTAMYLCATSRGTGASGANVLTFGAGSRLTVL.

V is TRBV2 and J is TRBJ2-6; tentative D call: TRBD2 (6 bases). The CDR3 is made up of 15 amino acids. V lost 1 base, J lost 2 bases, and 6 bases lay in between. Germline V gene sequence: CDR1 SNHLY, CDR2 FYNNEI. For the CDR3, the DNA is TGTGCCAGCAGTGAAGGGGGGGCTGGGGCCAACGTCCTGACTTTC. The encoded protein is CASSEGGAGANVLTF. The variable domain in full, with the rest retrieved from reference TRBV2 and TRBJ2-6, is EPEVTQTPSHQVTQMGQEVILRCVPISNHLYFYWYRQILGQKVEFLVSFYNNEISEKSEIFDDQFSVERPDGSNFTLKIRSTKLEDSAMYFCASSEGGAGANVLTFGAGSRLTVL.

This clone came up a few times. V is TRBV27 and J is TRBJ2-1, with no clear D. Per the germline V gene, CDR1 is MNHEY and CDR2 is SMNVEV (reference sequence). This CDR3 is built from 14 residues. Trimming took 5 bases from V and 9 from J, leaving 17 bases between them. DNA for the CDR3: TGTGCCAGCAGTCCGCCCCACAACGCCCCTGAGCAGTTCTTC. Its translation: CASSPPHNAPEQFF.

The CDR3 is CASSEGFPVNYGYTF. DNA for the CDR3: TGTGCCAGCAGCGAGGGATTCCCTGTTAACTATGGCTACACCTTC. This chain links TRBV9 with TRBJ1-2; D remains ambiguous. Trimming removed 3 bases at V and 1 base at J, with 13 bases between. This CDR3 comprises 15 residues. Germline V gene sequence: CDR1 SGDLS, CDR2 YYNGEE.

In DNA, the CDR3 is TGTGCCAGCAGCCAGCTGACAGCTAGCACAGATACGCAGTATTTT. It translates to CASSQLTASTDTQYF. The rearrangement links TRBV3-1 (or the pseudogene TRBV3-2) to TRBJ2-3, with D maybe TRBD1 (5 bases). The germline CDR1 and CDR2 sequences are LGHDT and YNNKEL (reference sequence). CDR3 length: 15 amino acids. Trimming removed 3 bases from V and 0 bases from J, with 10 bases in between.

The chain joins TRBV4-3 to TRBJ2-3; TRBD2 aligns across 9 bases. The ends lost 0 bases at V and 4 bases at J; junction bases unmatched: 5. Germline V CDR1 and CDR2: LGHNA, YSLEER. This CDR3 contains 16 residues. The CDR3 sequence: CASSQDRTSGSDTQYF. The DNA for the CDR3 is TGCGCCAGCAGCCAAGATAGAACTAGCGGGTCAGATACGCAGTATTTT.

The chain employs TRBV24-1 and TRBJ1-2; the match to TRBD1 covers 10 bases. The CDR3 is 13 residues long. Trimming cost V 5 bases and J 5 bases; bases outside gene matches: 1. Germline V gene sequence: CDR1 KGHDR, CDR2 SFDVKD. Written as DNA, the CDR3 is TGTGCCACCAGTGCGGACAGGGGGTATGGCTACACCTTC. Protein product: CATSADRGYGYTF.

V usage is TRBV4-1 and J usage is TRBJ1-2, with 8 bases lining up with TRBD1. This CDR3 has 16 amino acids. The V segment lost 0 bases and the J segment 3 bases; nucleotides outside the gene matches: 6. Germline V CDR1 and CDR2: MGHRA, YSYEKL. The CDR3 DNA reads as TGCGCCAGCAGCCAAGATCGATGGGGACAGGACTATGGCTACACCTTC. This codes for CASSQDRWGQDYGYTF.

This clone was seen once. The chain carries TRBV11-2 and TRBJ2-7, with D possibly matching TRBD2 (5 bases). This CDR3 spans 15 amino acids. The V end was cut by 0 bases, the J end by 0 bases, with 9 bases between. The germline V gene has CDR1 SGHAT and CDR2 FQNNGV. The CDR3 coding sequence is TGTGCCAGCAGCTTAGATTTCGGGGTCTCCTACGAGCAGTACTTC. It specifies CASSLDFGVSYEQYF.

The chain joins TRBV19 to TRBJ1-3; D uncertain. Germline V CDR1 and CDR2: LNHDA, SQIVND (reference sequence). The length of the CDR3 is 13 residues. V lost 11 bases to trimming and J lost 3 bases, with 14 bases between them. CDR3: CASDDGGGNTIYF. The CDR3 bases are TGTGCCTCCGACGACGGCGGTGGAAACACCATATATTTT.

This clone was recorded only once. This CDR3 is CASSITGGAGEKLFF. In nucleotides, the CDR3 is TGTGCCAGCAGCATAACAGGGGGGGCAGGGGAAAAACTGTTTTTT. The chain uses TRBV3-1 (or the pseudogene TRBV3-2) and TRBJ1-4; 8 nucleotides agree with TRBD1. The CDR3 extends over 15 amino acids. CDR1 LGHDT and CDR2 YNNKEL come from the germline V gene (reference sequence). V was clipped by 5 bases and J by 8 bases; unmatched bases: 10.

As to this clone: One end of the junction does not line up with germline, which may come from a read error. The V and J genes are TRBV30 and TRBJ2-1; no definite D call. CDR1 is GTSNPN and CDR2 is SVGIG in the germline V gene (reference sequence). The length of the CDR3 is 15 residues. CDR3 protein: CAWGWREQVYNERFF. The CDR3 DNA reads as TGTGCCTGGGGGTGGCGTGAGCAAGTCTACAATGAGCGGTTCTTC. Variable domain in full (rest from reference TRBV30 and TRBJ2-1): SQTIHQWPATLVQPVGSPLSLECTVEGTSNPNLYWYRQAAGRGLQLLFYSVGIGQISSEVPQNLSASRPQDRQFILSSKKLLLSDSGFYLCAWGWREQVYNERFFGPGTRLTVL.

This clone was detected only once. The V call is TRBV15, the J call TRBJ2-3; D is unclear. Trimming pared 2 bases from V and 2 bases from J, leaving 11 bases between. The V gene's germline CDR1 is LNHNV and CDR2 YYDKDF (reference sequence). The CDR3 runs 15 residues. CDR3 in amino acids: CATSRSGLDTDTQYF. The DNA for the CDR3 is TGTGCCACCAGCAGAAGTGGGCTTGACACAGATACGCAGTATTTT. The whole variable domain, filled in from reference TRBV15 and TRBJ2-3, reads DAMVIQNPRYQVTQFGKPVTLSCSQTLNHNVMYWYQQKSSQAPKLLFHYYDKDFNNEADTPDNFQSRRPNTSFCFLDIRSPGLGDTAMYLCATSRSGLDTDTQYFGPGTRLTVL.

This clone was counted a single time. The CDR3 protein is CASSLTAGEDGYTF. The CDR3 nucleotides are TGTGCCAGCAGCTTGACGGCGGGGGAAGATGGCTACACCTTC. This chain uses TRBV5-5 with TRBJ1-2, with TRBD1 as a possible D gene (5 bases). The CDR3 totals 14 residues. The V gene's germline CDR1 is SGHKS and CDR2 YYEKEE (reference sequence). V gave up 1 base and J gave up 6 bases, with 13 bases separating them.

V is TRBV29-1 and J is TRBJ2-3; 11 bases agree with TRBD1. CDR3 length: 14 amino acids. Looked up from germline, CDR1 is SQVTM and CDR2 is ANQGSEA. J was trimmed by 4 bases and V by 4 bases; bases with no gene match: 4. In nucleotides, the CDR3 is TGCAGCGTTGTGGGACAGGGGGACGCAGATACGCAGTATTTT. Translation gives CSVVGQGDADTQYF.

The chain links TRBV5-1 to TRBJ1-6; tentatively, D is TRBD1 (5 bases). This CDR3 contains 13 residues. CDR1 is SGHRS, CDR2 YFSETQ, per germline. V was clipped by 0 bases and J by 10 bases, with 8 bases between them. The CDR3 DNA is TGCGCCAGCAGCTTGGACCGGGGCTCACCCCTCCACTTT. It yields the protein CASSLDRGSPLHF. The entire variable domain, with the rest obtained from reference TRBV5-1 and TRBJ1-6, is as follows: KAGVTQTPRYLIKTRGQQVTLSCSPISGHRSVSWYQQTPGQGLQFLFEYFSETQRNKGNFPGRFSGRQFSNSRSEMNVSTLELGDSALYLCASSLDRGSPLHFGNGTRLTVT.

The chain joins TRBV9 to TRBJ2-1, with 8 bases fitting TRBD2. CDR3 length equals 16 residues. The V segment lost 0 bases and the J segment 6 bases; nucleotides outside the gene matches: 8. The germline CDR1 and CDR2 sequences are SGDLS and YYNGEE. The CDR3 region is CASSVDSGRLGNEQFF. CDR3 coding DNA: TGTGCCAGCAGCGTAGACAGCGGGAGATTAGGCAATGAGCAGTTCTTC.

The J gene is TRBJ2-1, the V gene TRBV7-3; weak D call: TRBD1 (6 bases). The CDR3 sequence is 16 residues long. V was trimmed by 4 bases and J by 4 bases, leaving 17 bases between them. In germline, CDR1 is SGHTA, CDR2 FQGTGA. The CDR3, as DNA: TGTGCCAGCAGCTCCGCAGGGGACGGCGGGTACAATGAGCAGTTCTTC. This codes for CASSSAGDGGYNEQFF.

The V gene is TRBV30, the J gene TRBJ1-4; D perhaps matches TRBD1 (5 bases). The V end lost 1 base, the J end lost 7 bases, and 10 bases lay between the germline ends. The CDR3 loop spans 13 amino acids. CDR1 and CDR2 (germline): GTSNPN, SVGIG (reference sequence). The CDR3 region is CAWSGRGGEKLFF. The DNA of the CDR3 is TGTGCCTGGAGTGGGAGGGGAGGTGAAAAACTGTTTTTT.

This chain connects TRBV3-1 (or the pseudogene TRBV3-2) to TRBJ2-7, with TRBD1 matching over 7 bases. Per germline, CDR1 LGHDT and CDR2 YNNKEL (reference sequence). There are 13 residues in the CDR3. The trim removed 6 bases at V and 6 bases at J, leaving 8 bases unmatched. The CDR3 region has the DNA TGTGCCAGCAGGTCTCAGGGGGTCGGCGAGCAGTACTTC. Its protein is CASRSQGVGEQYF.

Written as DNA, the CDR3 is TGTGCCATCAGTGATATTCTCGGGACTAAAGGCTACAATGAGCAGTTCTTC. This gives the protein CAISDILGTKGYNEQFF. The V and J genes are TRBV10-3 and TRBJ2-1; 7 bases are shared with TRBD2. The V gene's germline CDR1 is ENHRY and CDR2 SYGVKD. V was clipped by 3 bases and J by 3 bases; unmatched bases: 11. The CDR3 has 17 amino acids.

The CDR3 bases are TGTGCCAGCAGTGAAACCGGGACAGGGAACAAAAACATTCAGTACTTC. Its translation: CASSETGTGNKNIQYF. The genes are TRBV6-1 and TRBJ2-4; TRBD1 agrees at 9 bases. CDR3 length: 16 amino acids. The V gene end was trimmed by 2 bases and the J gene end by 3 bases; junction bases not matched to a gene: 5. Germline lookup yields CDR1 MNHNS and CDR2 SASEGT.